The present T cell receptor beta chain was sequenced within a study of human T cells and chemical hapten exposure. Study as a whole: Patients, largely female, had alopecia areata, totalis or universalis. Study-level findings and limits: Counts of TCRs expanded at PT1 correlated positively with patch test score.

TCRdb re-derived calls from the RACE reads in MiXCR, one entry per CDR3 protein. The sample has some 110,000 distinct CDR3 sequences; about 12% are singletons. Time point meaning: patch test 1, 2 weeks after DPC sensitization. Specified treatment: therapeutic diphenylcyclopropenone sensitization with weekly scalp DPC. Those who donated were patients with alopecia, 18 to 70 years of age, and suitable for DPC. In its sample, this clonotype was seen once. Its antigen is unknown. This clone may be a read error of a much larger clone one base away. CDR1 is MNHEY and CDR2 is SVGEGT in the germline V gene. The CDR3 length is 11 residues.

The TCR was taken from a woman aged 45-65 years with alopecia areata. Some clones in this sample may be carry-over from other donors' samples. This material consisted of whole blood, taken in connection with sensitization to the hapten diphenylcyclopropenone (DPC). V gene TRBV6-2 or TRBV6-3 combines with J gene TRBJ1-1; D remains ambiguous. The CDR3 reads CETRIGGEAFF. Here the CDR3 DNA reads TGTGAGACAAGGATTGGTGGTGAAGCTTTCTTT.